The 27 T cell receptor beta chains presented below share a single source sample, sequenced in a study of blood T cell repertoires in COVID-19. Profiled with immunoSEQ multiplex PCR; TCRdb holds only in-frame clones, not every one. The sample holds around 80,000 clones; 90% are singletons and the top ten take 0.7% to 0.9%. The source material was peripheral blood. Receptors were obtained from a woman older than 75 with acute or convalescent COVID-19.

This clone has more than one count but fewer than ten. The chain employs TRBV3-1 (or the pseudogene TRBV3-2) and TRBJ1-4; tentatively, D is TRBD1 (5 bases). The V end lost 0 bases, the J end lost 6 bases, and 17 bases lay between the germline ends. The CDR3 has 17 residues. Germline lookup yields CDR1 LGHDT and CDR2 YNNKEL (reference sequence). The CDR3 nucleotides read TGTGCCAGCAGCCAAGAAACTTCGGGGGTATTGTATGAAAAACTGTTTTTT. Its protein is CASSQETSGVLYEKLFF.

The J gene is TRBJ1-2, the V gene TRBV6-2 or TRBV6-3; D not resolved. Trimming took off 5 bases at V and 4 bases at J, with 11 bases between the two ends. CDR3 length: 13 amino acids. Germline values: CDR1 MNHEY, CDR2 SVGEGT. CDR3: CASSRDSGYGYTF. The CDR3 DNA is TGTGCCAGCAGTCGGGATTCGGGCTATGGCTACACCTTC.

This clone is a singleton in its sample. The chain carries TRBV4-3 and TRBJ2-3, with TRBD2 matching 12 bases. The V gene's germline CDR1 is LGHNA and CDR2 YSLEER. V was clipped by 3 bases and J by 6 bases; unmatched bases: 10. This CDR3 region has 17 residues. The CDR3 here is CASSHLLAGGPGDTQYF. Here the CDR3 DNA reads TGCGCCAGCAGCCACCTACTAGCGGGGGGTCCCGGGGATACGCAGTATTTT.

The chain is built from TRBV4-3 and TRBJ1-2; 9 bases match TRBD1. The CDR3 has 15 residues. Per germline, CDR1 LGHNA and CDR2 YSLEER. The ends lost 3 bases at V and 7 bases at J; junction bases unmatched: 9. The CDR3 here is CASSHGDRGSVGYTF. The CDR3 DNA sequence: TGCGCCAGCAGCCATGGCGACAGGGGGTCGGTTGGCTACACCTTC.

The DNA of the CDR3 is TGTGCCAGCAGCTCAGTTTATAACTCCTACGAGCAGTACTTC. This translates into CASSSVYNSYEQYF. The rearrangement links TRBV13 to TRBJ2-7; D remains unclear. The length of the CDR3 is 14 residues. Germline-derived CDR1 and CDR2 are PRHDT and FYEKMQ (reference sequence). Trimming removed 4 bases at V and 0 bases at J, with 10 bases between.

The CDR3 loop reads CASSLAGDRGSYGYTF. The CDR3 DNA is TGTGCCAGCAGCTTGGCCGGGGACAGGGGTTCCTATGGCTACACCTTC. V gene TRBV5-6 combines with J gene TRBJ1-2; 10 nucleotides line up with TRBD1. In germline, CDR1 is SGHDT, CDR2 YYEEEE. The length of the CDR3 is 16 residues. With V trimmed by 0 bases and J by 4 bases, 6 bases remained unmatched.

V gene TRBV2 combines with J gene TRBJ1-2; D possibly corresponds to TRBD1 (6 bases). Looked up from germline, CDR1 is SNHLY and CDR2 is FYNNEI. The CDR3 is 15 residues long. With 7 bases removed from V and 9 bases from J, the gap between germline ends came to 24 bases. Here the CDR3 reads CASNLVFGGARSYTF. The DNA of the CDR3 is TGTGCCAGCAATCTAGTGTTTGGGGGGGCGCGTAGCTACACCTTC. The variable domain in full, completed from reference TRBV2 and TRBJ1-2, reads EPEVTQTPSHQVTQMGQEVILRCVPISNHLYFYWYRQILGQKVEFLVSFYNNEISEKSEIFDDQFSVERPDGSNFTLKIRSTKLEDSAMYFCASNLVFGGARSYTFGSGTRLTVV.

The CDR3 region is CASSPTFGQISNQPQHF. CDR3 nucleotide sequence: TGTGCCAGTAGTCCGACTTTTGGACAAATTAGCAATCAGCCCCAGCATTTT. The rearrangement links TRBV19 to TRBJ1-5; D might be TRBD1 (5 bases). This CDR3 comprises 17 residues. The V end lost 5 bases, the J end lost 0 bases, and 17 bases lay between the germline ends. Germline V lookup: CDR1 LNHDA, CDR2 SQIVND (reference sequence).

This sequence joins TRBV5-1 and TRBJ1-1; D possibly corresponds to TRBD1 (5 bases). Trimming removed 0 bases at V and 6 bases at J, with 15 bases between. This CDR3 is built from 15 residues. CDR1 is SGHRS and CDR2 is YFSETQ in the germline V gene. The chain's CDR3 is CASSLVPGKIAEAFF. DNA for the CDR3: TGCGCCAGCAGCTTGGTCCCAGGGAAGATAGCTGAAGCTTTCTTT. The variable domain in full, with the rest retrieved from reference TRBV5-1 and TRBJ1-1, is KAGVTQTPRYLIKTRGQQVTLSCSPISGHRSVSWYQQTPGQGLQFLFEYFSETQRNKGNFPGRFSGRQFSNSRSEMNVSTLELGDSALYLCASSLVPGKIAEAFFGQGTRLTVV.

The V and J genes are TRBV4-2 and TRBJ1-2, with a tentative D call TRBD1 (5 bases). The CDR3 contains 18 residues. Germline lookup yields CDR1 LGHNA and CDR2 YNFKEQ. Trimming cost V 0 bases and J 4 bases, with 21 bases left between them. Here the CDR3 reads CASSQDGALMTAFYGYTF. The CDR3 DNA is TGTGCCAGCAGCCAAGATGGTGCCCTGATGACAGCTTTCTATGGCTACACCTTC.

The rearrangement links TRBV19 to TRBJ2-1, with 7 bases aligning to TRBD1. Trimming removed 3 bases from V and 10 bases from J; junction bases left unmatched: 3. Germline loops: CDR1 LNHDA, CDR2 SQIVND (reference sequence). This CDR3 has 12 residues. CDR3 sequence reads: CASSMFRGEQFF. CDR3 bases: TGTGCCAGTAGTATGTTCAGGGGGGAGCAGTTCTTC.

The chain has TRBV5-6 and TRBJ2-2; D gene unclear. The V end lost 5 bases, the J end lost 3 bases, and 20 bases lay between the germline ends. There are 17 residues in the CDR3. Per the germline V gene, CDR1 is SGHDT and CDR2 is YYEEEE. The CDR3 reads CASRKLTGGRDTGELFF. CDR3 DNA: TGTGCCAGCAGAAAACTAACGGGTGGCCGTGACACCGGGGAGCTGTTTTTT.

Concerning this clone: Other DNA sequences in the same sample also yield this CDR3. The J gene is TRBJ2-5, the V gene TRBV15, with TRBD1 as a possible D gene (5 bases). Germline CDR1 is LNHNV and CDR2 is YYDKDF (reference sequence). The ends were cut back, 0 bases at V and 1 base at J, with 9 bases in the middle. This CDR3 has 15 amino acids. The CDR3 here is CATSRDRRGQETQYF. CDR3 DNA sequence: TGTGCCACCAGCAGAGATCGAAGGGGCCAAGAGACCCAGTACTTC.

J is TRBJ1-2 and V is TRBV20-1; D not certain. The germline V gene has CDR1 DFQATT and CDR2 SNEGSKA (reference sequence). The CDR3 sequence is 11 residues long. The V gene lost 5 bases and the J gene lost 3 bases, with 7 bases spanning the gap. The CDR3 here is CSAPRDYGYTF. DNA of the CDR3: TGCAGTGCTCCCCGGGACTATGGCTACACCTTC.

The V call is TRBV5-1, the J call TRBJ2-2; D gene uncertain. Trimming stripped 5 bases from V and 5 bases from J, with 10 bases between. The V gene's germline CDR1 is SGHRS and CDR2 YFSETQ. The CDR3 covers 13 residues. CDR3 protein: CASRDKGTGELFF. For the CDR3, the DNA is TGCGCCAGCAGAGACAAAGGTACCGGGGAGCTGTTTTTT.

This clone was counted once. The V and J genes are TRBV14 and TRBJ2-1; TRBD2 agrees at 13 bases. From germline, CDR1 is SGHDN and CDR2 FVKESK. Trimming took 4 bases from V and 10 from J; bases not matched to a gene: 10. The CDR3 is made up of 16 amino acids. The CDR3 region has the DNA TGTGCCAGCAGCCTCGACGGACTAGCGGGAGTGAAAGAGCAGTTCTTC. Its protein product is CASSLDGLAGVKEQFF. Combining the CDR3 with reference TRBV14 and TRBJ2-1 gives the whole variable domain EAGVTQFPSHSVIEKGQTVTLRCDPISGHDNLYWYRRVMGKEIKFLLHFVKESKQDESGMPNNRFLAERTGGTYSTLKVQPAELEDSGVYFCASSLDGLAGVKEQFFGPGTRLTVL.

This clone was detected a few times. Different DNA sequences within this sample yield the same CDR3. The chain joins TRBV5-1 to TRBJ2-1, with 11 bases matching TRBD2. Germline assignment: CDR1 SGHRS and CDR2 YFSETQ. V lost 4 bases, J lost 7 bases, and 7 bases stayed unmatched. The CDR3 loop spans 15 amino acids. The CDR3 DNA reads TGCGCCAGCAGCCCGCTATTAGCGGGAGGGAATGAGCAGTTCTTC. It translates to CASSPLLAGGNEQFF.

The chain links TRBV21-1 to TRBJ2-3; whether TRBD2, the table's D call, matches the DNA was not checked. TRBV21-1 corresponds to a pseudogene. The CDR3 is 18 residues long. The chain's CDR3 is CASSKAEIAGGPLDTQYF. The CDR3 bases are TGTGCCAGCAGCAAAGCTGAAATAGCGGGGGGGCCGTTAGATACGCAGTATTTT.

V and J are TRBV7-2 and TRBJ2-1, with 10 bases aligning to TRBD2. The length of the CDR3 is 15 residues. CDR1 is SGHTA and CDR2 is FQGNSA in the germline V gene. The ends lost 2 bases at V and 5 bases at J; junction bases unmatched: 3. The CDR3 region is CASSLLAGENNEQFF. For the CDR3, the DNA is TGTGCCAGCAGCTTACTAGCGGGGGAGAACAATGAGCAGTTCTTC.

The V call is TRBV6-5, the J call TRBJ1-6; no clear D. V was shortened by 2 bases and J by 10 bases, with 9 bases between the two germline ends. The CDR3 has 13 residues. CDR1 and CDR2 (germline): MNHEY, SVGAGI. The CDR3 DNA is TGTGCCAGCAGTTACGAAGCAAGATCACCCCTCCACTTT. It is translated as CASSYEARSPLHF.

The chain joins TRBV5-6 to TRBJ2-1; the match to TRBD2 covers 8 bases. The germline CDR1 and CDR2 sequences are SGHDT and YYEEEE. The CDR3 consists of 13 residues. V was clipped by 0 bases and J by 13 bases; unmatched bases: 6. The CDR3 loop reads CASSLGREGLQFF. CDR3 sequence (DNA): TGTGCCAGCAGCTTGGGTCGGGAGGGCCTCCAGTTCTTC.

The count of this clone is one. CDR3: CASSYGGASDTQYF. CDR3 nucleotide sequence: TGTGCCAGCAGTTACGGGGGGGCCTCAGATACGCAGTATTTT. The chain has TRBV6-6 and TRBJ2-3, with D possibly TRBD2 on 7 matching bases. Trimming stripped 2 bases from V and 4 bases from J, with 10 bases between. The CDR3 sequence is 14 residues long. Germline V gene sequence: CDR1 MNHNY, CDR2 SVGAGI (reference sequence).

Here the CDR3 DNA reads TGTGCCAGCAGCTTGGACAAAACTAACTATGGCTACACCTTC. It codes for CASSLDKTNYGYTF. The V and J genes are TRBV5-6 and TRBJ1-2, with D unclear. V lost 0 bases to trimming and J lost 0 bases, with 6 bases between them. Germline loops: CDR1 SGHDT, CDR2 YYEEEE. The length of the CDR3 is 14 residues.

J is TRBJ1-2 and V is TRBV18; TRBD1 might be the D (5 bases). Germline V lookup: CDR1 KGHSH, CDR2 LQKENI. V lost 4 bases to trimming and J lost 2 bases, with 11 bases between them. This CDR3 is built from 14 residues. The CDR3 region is CASSLQTANYGYTF. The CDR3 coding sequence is TGTGCCAGCTCACTGCAGACAGCAAACTATGGCTACACCTTC.

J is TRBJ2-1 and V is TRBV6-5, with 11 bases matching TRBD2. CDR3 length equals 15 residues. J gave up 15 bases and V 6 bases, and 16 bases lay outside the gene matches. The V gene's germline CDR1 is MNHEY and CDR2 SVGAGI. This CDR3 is CASSYTSGSALSRFF. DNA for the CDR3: TGTGCCAGCAGCTACACTAGCGGGAGCGCCCTGAGTCGGTTCTTC.

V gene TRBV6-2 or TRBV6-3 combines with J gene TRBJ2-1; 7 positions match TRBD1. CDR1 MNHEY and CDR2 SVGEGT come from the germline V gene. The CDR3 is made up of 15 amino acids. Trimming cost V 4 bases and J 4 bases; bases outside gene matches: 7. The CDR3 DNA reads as TGTGCCAGCAGTTCTTACCGGGACAGATACAATGAGCAGTTCTTC. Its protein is CASSSYRDRYNEQFF.

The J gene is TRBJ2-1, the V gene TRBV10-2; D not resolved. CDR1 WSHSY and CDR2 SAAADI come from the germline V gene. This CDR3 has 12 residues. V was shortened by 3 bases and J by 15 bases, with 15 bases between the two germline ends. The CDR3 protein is CASSELPSRTFF. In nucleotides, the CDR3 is TGCGCCAGCAGTGAACTCCCTTCAAGAACGTTCTTC.